Below, 16 T cell receptor beta chains from the same sample are listed, as sequenced in a study of T cell repertoires in cytomegalovirus infection. In TCRdb, the reads were re-called with MiXCR into one record per CDR3 protein. The sample includes about 360,000 distinct CDR3 sequences, 18% of them seen just once. Sequencing used PBMCs. The receptor set was obtained from a human donor in good health (CMV status not recorded). Some clones in this sample may be carry-over from other donors' samples.

This clonotype was picked up a small number of times. The CDR3, as DNA: TGTGCCAGCAGCTCACCGACAGGGAGGGGAGGAAAACTGTTTTTT. Its translation: CASSSPTGRGGKLFF. The V call is TRBV7-9, the J call TRBJ1-4; 7 bases are shared with TRBD1. V was clipped by 4 bases and J by 10 bases; unmatched bases: 12. Germline V CDR1 and CDR2: SEHNR, FQNEAQ (reference sequence). CDR3 length: 15 amino acids.

In its sample, this clonotype was seen many times. V usage is TRBV11-2 and J usage is TRBJ2-7, with D possibly matching TRBD1 (6 bases). Germline CDR1 is SGHAT and CDR2 is FQNNGV. V was pared by 5 bases and J by 2 bases, with 19 bases between. The CDR3 covers 16 residues. DNA of the CDR3: TGTGCCAGCAGCCCTCATGCCCTGACAGGCGCCTACGAGCAGTACTTC. Translation gives CASSPHALTGAYEQYF.

This clonotype showed up many times. The V call is TRBV12-3 or TRBV12-4, the J call TRBJ2-3; 8 bases match TRBD2. With V trimmed by 5 bases and J by 4 bases, 5 bases remained unmatched. The CDR3 spans 14 residues. CDR3 sequence (DNA): TGTGCCAGCAGTCCGGGGGGGCCGGCAGATACGCAGTATTTT. Translated: CASSPGGPADTQYF.

The chain employs TRBV11-2 and TRBJ1-5, with D possibly TRBD1 on 6 matching bases. The ends were cut back, 0 bases at V and 6 bases at J, with 15 bases in the middle. This CDR3 spans 16 amino acids. Germline CDR1 SGHAT, CDR2 FQNNGV. CDR3 protein: CASSLEGGPGRQPQHF. In nucleotides, the CDR3 is TGTGCCAGCAGCTTAGAAGGGGGGCCAGGACGTCAGCCCCAGCATTTT. Using reference TRBV11-2 and TRBJ1-5 for the parts outside the CDR3, the full variable domain is EAGVAQSPRYKIIEKRQSVAFWCNPISGHATLYWYQQILGQGPKLLIQFQNNGVVDDSQLPKDRFSAERLKGVDSTLKIQPAKLEDSAVYLCASSLEGGPGRQPQHFGDGTRLSIL.

This clonotype came up many times. The chain has TRBV7-2 and TRBJ2-5; weak D call: TRBD2 (5 bases). Germline V gene lookup returns CDR1 SGHTA and CDR2 FQGNSA. The CDR3 runs 15 residues. V was clipped by 5 bases and J by 4 bases, with 17 bases between them. This chain's CDR3 is CASSPGLARGETQYF. The CDR3, as DNA: TGTGCCAGCAGCCCAGGATTAGCGCGTGGAGAGACCCAGTACTTC.

This clonotype was seen more than once but under ten times. This sequence joins TRBV7-9 and TRBJ2-3, with D maybe TRBD2 (6 bases). The CDR3 loop spans 14 amino acids. V lost 7 bases and J 2 bases, leaving 13 bases between the germline ends. Germline V CDR1 and CDR2: SEHNR, FQNEAQ (reference sequence). CDR3 amino acids: CASTLAGSTDTQYF. CDR3 coding DNA: TGTGCCAGCACTCTGGCGGGATCCACAGATACGCAGTATTTT.

This clonotype was seen many times. The rearrangement uses TRBV7-6 and TRBJ2-3; 9 nucleotides align to TRBD2. Germline V gene sequence: CDR1 SGHVS, CDR2 FNYEAQ. This CDR3 region has 15 residues. Losses at the gene ends were 3 bases for V and 3 bases for J; bases not matched to a gene: 4. The CDR3 is CASSLRGGATDTQYF. CDR3 sequence (DNA): TGTGCCAGCAGCTTGCGCGGGGGGGCAACAGATACGCAGTATTTT. The variable domain in full, completed from reference TRBV7-6 and TRBJ2-3, reads GAGVSQSPRYKVTKRGQDVALRCDPISGHVSLYWYRQALGQGPEFLTYFNYEAQQDKSGLPNDRFSAERPEGSISTLTIQRTEQRDSAMYRCASSLRGGATDTQYFGPGTRLTVL.

This clonotype was observed many times. The chain combines TRBV7-2 with TRBJ2-1; D remains ambiguous. CDR1 SGHTA and CDR2 FQGNSA come from the germline V gene. This CDR3 region has 11 residues. V was trimmed by 9 bases and J by 8 bases, leaving 11 bases between them. The CDR3, as DNA: TGTGCCAGTCGGACCGTGGATGAGCAGTTCTTC. It encodes CASRTVDEQFF.

This clonotype was detected a few times. This chain uses TRBV12-3 or TRBV12-4 with TRBJ1-6; D unresolved. The V gene lost 4 bases and the J gene lost 0 bases, with 7 bases spanning the gap. This CDR3 spans 15 amino acids. For the CDR3, the DNA is TGTGCCAGCAGTTCGGAGAGCTCCTATAATTCACCCCTCCACTTT. Its protein product is CASSSESSYNSPLHF.

This rearrangement joins TRBV19 to TRBJ2-1, with 8 bases that match TRBD1. The CDR3 covers 15 residues. Per germline, CDR1 LNHDA and CDR2 SQIVND (reference sequence). V lost 1 base and J lost 3; bases outside the gene matches: 2. CDR3 sequence (DNA): TGTGCCAGTAGTATAGGCACAGGGGGCTACAATGAGCAGTTCTTC. Translating it yields CASSIGTGGYNEQFF. The full variable domain, in which reference TRBV19 and TRBJ2-1 provide the parts outside the CDR3, is DGGITQSPKYLFRKEGQNVTLSCEQNLNHDAMYWYRQDPGQGLRLIYYSQIVNDFQKGDIAEGYSVSREKKESFPLTVTSAQKNPTAFYLCASSIGTGGYNEQFFGPGTRLTVL.

This clonotype was picked up a small number of times. The chain carries TRBV10-3 and TRBJ1-1; TRBD1 is a possible D gene (6 bases). Germline CDR1 and CDR2: ENHRY and SYGVKD. The CDR3 covers 13 residues. The germline V and J ends were trimmed by 9 bases and 5 bases, with 16 bases remaining between them. The CDR3 is CAIMSGGGTEAFF. The CDR3 region has the DNA TGTGCCATTATGTCCGGGGGCGGAACTGAAGCTTTCTTT.

This clonotype was observed a few times. The chain recombines TRBV7-2 with TRBJ1-2; D is possibly TRBD1 (5 bases). CDR1 and CDR2 (germline): SGHTA, FQGNSA. The CDR3 sequence is 14 residues long. V gave up 3 bases and J gave up 4 bases, with 12 bases separating them. This chain's CDR3 is CASSFTQGIYGYTF. CDR3 nucleotides: TGTGCCAGCAGCTTTACCCAGGGAATCTATGGCTACACCTTC.

There are many counts of this clonotype. The chain couples TRBV7-9 to TRBJ2-3; TRBD1 aligns across 9 bases. CDR3 length equals 15 residues. V gave up 9 bases and J gave up 4 bases; unmatched junction bases: 11. Germline CDR1 SEHNR, CDR2 FQNEAQ (reference sequence). This CDR3 reads CASNHRDRAPDTQYF. The CDR3 DNA follows: TGTGCCAGTAACCATCGGGACAGGGCGCCAGATACGCAGTATTTT.

This rearrangement joins TRBV6-1 to TRBJ2-1, with D possibly being TRBD1 (6 bases). Per the germline V gene, CDR1 is MNHNS and CDR2 is SASEGT. This CDR3 is built from 15 residues. The V end was cut by 6 bases, the J end by 5 bases, with 17 bases between. The CDR3 protein is CASRAPFRGNNEQFF. The DNA for the CDR3 is TGTGCCAGCAGAGCACCTTTTAGGGGGAACAATGAGCAGTTCTTC.

This clonotype was picked up a small number of times. The V and J genes are TRBV28 and TRBJ2-1, with D possibly being TRBD2 (5 bases). The CDR3 extends over 13 amino acids. V was clipped by 5 bases and J by 2 bases, with 7 bases between them. Germline CDR1 MDHEN, CDR2 SYDVKM. The CDR3 loop reads CASSTGAYNEQFF. DNA for the CDR3: TGTGCCAGCAGTACCGGGGCCTACAATGAGCAGTTCTTC. The full variable domain, its missing parts supplied by reference TRBV28 and TRBJ2-1, is DVKVTQSSRYLVKRTGEKVFLECVQDMDHENMFWYRQDPGLGLRLIYFSYDVKMKEKGDIPEGYSVSREKKERFSLILESASTNQTSMYLCASSTGAYNEQFFGPGTRLTVL.

This clonotype was picked up many times. The chain uses TRBV7-2 and TRBJ2-3; D remains unclear. V lost 1 base, J lost 10 bases, and 9 bases lay in between. The CDR3 extends over 12 amino acids. Germline V gene sequence: CDR1 SGHTA, CDR2 FQGNSA. CDR3 region: CASSLGVDAQYF. The DNA of the CDR3 is TGTGCCAGCAGCTTAGGAGTGGACGCGCAGTATTTT. Using reference TRBV7-2 and TRBJ2-3 for the parts outside the CDR3, the full variable domain is GAGVSQSPSNKVTEKGKDVELRCDPISGHTALYWYRQSLGQGLEFLIYFQGNSAPDKSGLPSDRFSAERTGGSVSTLTIQRTQQEDSAVYLCASSLGVDAQYFGPGTRLTVL.